Listed below are T cell receptor beta chains from one sample, sequenced in a study of CD8 T cells in Susac syndrome. Using its own MiXCR run on the immunoSEQ multiplex PCR reads, TCRdb lists one record per CDR3 protein. The table includes approximately 160,000 distinct CDR3 sequences, about 93% detected once. The sequenced sample was CD4+ T cells from PBMCs. These receptors were taken from a human donor with multiple sclerosis. CDR3s include the opening cysteine and the closing phenylalanine or tryptophan. The order of the fields is V gene, clone size, J gene, D gene, CDR3 DNA, CDR3 protein. A D gene is named only where the DNA matches it firmly. Clone size is shown for a subset of rows, as once, few, many or a class of expanded clone.

>TRBV2|NA|TRBJ2-2|NA
TGTGCCAGCAGTGGATTGATCAGGGGAGCCGGGGAGCTGTTTTTT
CASSGLIRGAGELFF
>TRBV20-1|NA|TRBJ2-5|NA
TGCAGTGCTAGAGAAGAGACCCAGTACTTC
CSAREETQYF
>TRBV6-1|few|TRBJ2-3|NA
TGTGCCAGCAGATCGACGCGGGGTAGCACAGATACGCAGTATTTT
CASRSTRGSTDTQYF
>TRBV7-2|NA|TRBJ2-4|TRBD2
TGTGCCAGCAGCACCTCTCGCGGGGGTCCCCAAAACATTCAGTACTTC
CASSTSRGGPQNIQYF
>TRBV18|few|TRBJ1-1|TRBD1
TGTGCCAGCTCACCCAGGGGGTCGAACACTGAAGCTTTCTTT
CASSPRGSNTEAFF
>TRBV12-3/TRBV12-4|once|TRBJ2-3|TRBD1
TGTGCCAGCAGTCTCGAGGGACAGGCTAGCACAGATACGCAGTATTTT
CASSLEGQASTDTQYF
>TRBV7-2|NA|TRBJ2-5|NA
TGTGCCAGCAGCTTAGACCCCCACCAAGAGACCCAGTACTTC
CASSLDPHQETQYF
>TRBV7-3|NA|TRBJ1-6|NA
TGTGCCAGCAGCTTAGAGGGGTGGGGGGCACCCCTCCACTTT
CASSLEGWGAPLHF
>TRBV7-2|NA|TRBJ2-5|NA
TGTGCCAGCAGCTTATATTACAGCGATCAAGAGACCCAGTACTTC
CASSLYYSDQETQYF
>TRBV11-2|few|TRBJ2-4|TRBD2
TGTGCCAGCAGCCCGAGGGGTTGGGGACTAGCGGGAGACGATACCAAAAACATTCAGTACTTC
CASSPRGWGLAGDDTKNIQYF
>TRBV30|once|TRBJ1-2|NA
TGTGCCTGGAGTTCCGGTGGCTCCCACTATGGCTACACCTTC
CAWSSGGSHYGYTF
>TRBV20-1|NA|TRBJ1-5|NA
TGCAGTGCTAGAGATCAGGGCAGGGGATATCAGCCCCAGCATTTT
CSARDQGRGYQPQHF
>TRBV5-1|NA|TRBJ2-1|NA
TGCGCCAGCAGCTTGGTGATCGAGGGTGAGCAGTTCTTC
CASSLVIEGEQFF
>TRBV3-1|NA|TRBJ2-6|NA
TGTGCCAGCAGCTTTACAGGAATCTCTGGGGCCAACGTCCTGACTTTC
CASSFTGISGANVLTF
>TRBV28|NA|TRBJ2-5|NA
TGTGCCAGCAGTTTGACCTTCCAAGAGACCCAGTACTTC
CASSLTFQETQYF
>TRBV2|once|TRBJ1-2|NA
TGTGCCAGCATGGGGCCGACGGACCCTAACTATGGCTACACCTTC
CASMGPTDPNYGYTF
>TRBV5-6|NA|TRBJ2-7|NA
TGTGCCAGCAGCCCCGGTTCGACTAGTTCCTACGAGCAGTACTTC
CASSPGSTSSYEQYF
>TRBV3-1|NA|TRBJ2-7|TRBD1
TGTGCCAGCAGCCAACAGACAGGGGGCAGCGAGCAGTACTTC
CASSQQTGGSEQYF
>TRBV25-1|once|TRBJ2-7|TRBD1
TGTGCCAGCAGTGCCAGGGGGTCCTACGAGCAGTACTTC
CASSARGSYEQYF
>TRBV5-4|once|TRBJ1-1|NA
TGTGCCAGCAGCACCCGGGGCGGAGAAGCTTTCTTT
CASSTRGGEAFF
>TRBV5-1|NA|TRBJ1-1|NA
TGCGCCAGCAGCTTGGTTTTGGGGCAGGCCACTGAAGCTTTCTTT
CASSLVLGQATEAFF
>TRBV20-1|NA|TRBJ2-1|NA
TGCAGTGCTAGAGGTAGAGGTGCAGTCAATGAGCAGTTCTTC
CSARGRGAVNEQFF
>TRBV6-5|NA|TRBJ1-1|NA
TGTGCCAGCAGTTACAATCCCGGGAGGGACACTGAAGCTTTCTTT
CASSYNPGRDTEAFF
>TRBV18|NA|TRBJ2-1|NA
TGTGCCAGCTCACCAAGGGCACCTCCCTACAATGAGCAGTTCTTC
CASSPRAPPYNEQFF
>TRBV5-1|few|TRBJ2-5|NA
TGTGCCAGCAGCATCCAAGAGACCCAGTACTTC
CASSIQETQYF
>TRBV20-1|NA|TRBJ1-2|NA
TGCAGTGCTAGTCCACAGGGTTGGGGCTACACCTTC
CSASPQGWGYTF
>TRBV6-6|few|TRBJ1-5|TRBD1
TGTGCCAGCAGTAAAACAGGGGACAGCAATCAGCCCCAGCATTTT
CASSKTGDSNQPQHF
>TRBV5-1|NA|TRBJ2-7|NA
TGCGCCAGCAGCTTGGCCAGGGTTAACTACGAGCAGTACTTC
CASSLARVNYEQYF
>TRBV12-3/TRBV12-4|NA|TRBJ2-1|NA
TGTGCCAGCCTCTTCGGCGGAGGGCAGGACAAAGGGCAGTTCTTC
CASLFGGGQDKGQFF
>TRBV11-2|NA|TRBJ2-7|NA
TGTGCCAGCAGCTTTTGGGAGTCCGCCTACGAGCAGTACTTC
CASSFWESAYEQYF
>TRBV24-1|NA|TRBJ2-5|NA
TGTGCCACCATGTCGGCAGGGGGGGGAGAGACCCAGTACTTC
CATMSAGGGETQYF
>TRBV14|NA|TRBJ1-1|TRBD1
TGTGCCAGCAGCCCCCTTGGACAGGGAGTAGCTTTCTTT
CASSPLGQGVAFF
>TRBV3-1|NA|TRBJ2-1|NA
TGTGCCAGCAGCCAAGAGGGGCGTTATGAGCAGTTCTTC
CASSQEGRYEQFF
>TRBV19|NA|TRBJ1-5|NA
TGTGCCAGTAGACATGACGGCTCCCCTTATCAGCCCCAGCATTTT
CASRHDGSPYQPQHF
>TRBV6-5|NA|TRBJ1-4|NA
TGTGCCAGCAGTCGGCAGGGTCAACTAAATGAAAAACTGTTTTTT
CASSRQGQLNEKLFF
>TRBV3-1|once|TRBJ2-4|TRBD1
TGTGCCAGCAGCCAAGGGCAGGGGGAACGGAACATTCAGTACTTC
CASSQGQGERNIQYF
>TRBV28|NA|TRBJ2-1|TRBD1
TGTGCCAGCAGTCTGCTGTCGACAGGGCAGTATGAGCAGTTCTTC
CASSLLSTGQYEQFF
>TRBV5-1|NA|TRBJ2-3|TRBD1
TGCGCCAGCAGCTTGGGGACAGGGGGCGCCCGGGCAGATACGCAGTATTTT
CASSLGTGGARADTQYF
>TRBV12-3/TRBV12-4|NA|TRBJ2-4|NA
TGTGCCAGCAGTTTAGGGAGAATGGGCCAGGGACCCAAAAACATTCAGTACTTC
CASSLGRMGQGPKNIQYF
>TRBV18|NA|TRBJ1-4|NA
TGTGCCAGCTCCCCCACCAGAGGGGGACTGTTTTTT
CASSPTRGGLFF
>TRBV30|NA|TRBJ2-2|NA
TGTGCCTGGAGGAAGCAGGGGGGCACCGGGGAGCCGTTTTTT
CAWRKQGGTGEPFF
>TRBV24-1|NA|TRBJ2-6|NA
TGTGCCACCAGTTCCGGGGCCACATCAAAATCTGGGGCCAACGTCCTGACTTTC
CATSSGATSKSGANVLTF
>TRBV11-2|NA|TRBJ2-5|NA
TGTGCCAGCAGCTTAGTCGACAGACAGGAGACCCAGTACTTC
CASSLVDRQETQYF
>TRBV7-6|NA|TRBJ2-7|TRBD1
TGTGCCAGCAGCTCCCTCCCGGACAGGCACCGGGACGAGCAGTACTTC
CASSSLPDRHRDEQYF
>TRBV6-5|NA|TRBJ2-7|TRBD2
TGTGCCAGCAGTTACCCGGTGGGGGGGTCCTACGAGCAGTACTTC
CASSYPVGGSYEQYF
>TRBV20-1|NA|TRBJ2-7|NA
TGCAGTGCTAGAGATAGGGCTCCGGGGGCGGGAGACCCCTACGAGCAGTACTTC
CSARDRAPGAGDPYEQYF
>TRBV3-1|NA|TRBJ2-3|TRBD1
TGTGCCAGCAGTTCGGACAGGAGGATAGATACGCAGTATTTT
CASSSDRRIDTQYF
>TRBV30|NA|TRBJ2-5|TRBD2
TGTGCCTGGAGTTGGACTAGCGGGAAAGAGACCCAGTACTTC
CAWSWTSGKETQYF
>TRBV7-2|NA|TRBJ2-7|NA
TGTGCCAGCAGTTCGGACTATCGCTCCTACGAGCAGTACTTC
CASSSDYRSYEQYF
>TRBV4-1|NA|TRBJ2-7|TRBD2
TGCGCCAGCAGCCCGGCAATTGTAACTAGCGGGAGGACGTACGAGCAGTACTTC
CASSPAIVTSGRTYEQYF
>TRBV27|NA|TRBJ2-5|NA
TGTGCCAGCAGGAGGACAAACATTGGGGAGACCCAGTACTTC
CASRRTNIGETQYF
>TRBV29-1|NA|TRBJ1-1|NA
TGCAGCGTTGAAGATCTGTCCCGGACCGAAGCTTTCTTT
CSVEDLSRTEAFF
>TRBV3-1|NA|TRBJ1-1|NA
TGTGCCAGCAGCCATACGGGAACGAACACTGAAGCTTTCTTT
CASSHTGTNTEAFF
>TRBV5-1|NA|TRBJ1-1|NA
TGCGCCAGCAGCTGGCGTAGCGGATCCGGCCAAATAGCTTTCTTT
CASSWRSGSGQIAFF
>TRBV6-1|once|TRBJ2-5|TRBD2
TGTGCCAGCAGTGCGGGTCTGCGGGGGGTCATACAAGAGACCCAGTACTTC
CASSAGLRGVIQETQYF